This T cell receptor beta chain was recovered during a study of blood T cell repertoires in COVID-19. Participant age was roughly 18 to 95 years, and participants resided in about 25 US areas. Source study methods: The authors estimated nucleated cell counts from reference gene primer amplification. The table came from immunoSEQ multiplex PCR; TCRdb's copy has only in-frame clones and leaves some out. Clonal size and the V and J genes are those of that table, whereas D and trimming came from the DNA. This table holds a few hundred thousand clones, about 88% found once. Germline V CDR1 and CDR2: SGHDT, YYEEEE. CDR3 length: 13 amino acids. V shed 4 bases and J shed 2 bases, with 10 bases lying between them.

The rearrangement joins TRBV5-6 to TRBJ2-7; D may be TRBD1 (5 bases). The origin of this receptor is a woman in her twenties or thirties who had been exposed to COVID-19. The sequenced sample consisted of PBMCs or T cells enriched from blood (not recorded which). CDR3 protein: CASSQDRPYEQYF. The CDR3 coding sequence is TGTGCCAGCAGCCAAGACAGACCCTACGAGCAGTACTTC.